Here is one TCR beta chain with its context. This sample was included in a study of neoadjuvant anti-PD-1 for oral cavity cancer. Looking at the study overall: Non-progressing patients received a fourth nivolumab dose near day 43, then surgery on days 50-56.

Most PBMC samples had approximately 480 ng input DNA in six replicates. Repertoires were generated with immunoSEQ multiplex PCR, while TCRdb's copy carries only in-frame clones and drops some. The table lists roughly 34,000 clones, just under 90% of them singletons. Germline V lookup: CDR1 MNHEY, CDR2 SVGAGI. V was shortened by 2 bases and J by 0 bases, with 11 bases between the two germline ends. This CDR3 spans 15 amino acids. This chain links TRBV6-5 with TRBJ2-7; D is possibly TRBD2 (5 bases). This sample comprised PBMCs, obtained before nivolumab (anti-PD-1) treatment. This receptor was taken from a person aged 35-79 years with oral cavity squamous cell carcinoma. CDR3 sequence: CASSYDGRGSYEQYF. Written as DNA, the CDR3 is TGTGCCAGCAGTTACGACGGACGGGGCTCCTACGAGCAGTACTTC.